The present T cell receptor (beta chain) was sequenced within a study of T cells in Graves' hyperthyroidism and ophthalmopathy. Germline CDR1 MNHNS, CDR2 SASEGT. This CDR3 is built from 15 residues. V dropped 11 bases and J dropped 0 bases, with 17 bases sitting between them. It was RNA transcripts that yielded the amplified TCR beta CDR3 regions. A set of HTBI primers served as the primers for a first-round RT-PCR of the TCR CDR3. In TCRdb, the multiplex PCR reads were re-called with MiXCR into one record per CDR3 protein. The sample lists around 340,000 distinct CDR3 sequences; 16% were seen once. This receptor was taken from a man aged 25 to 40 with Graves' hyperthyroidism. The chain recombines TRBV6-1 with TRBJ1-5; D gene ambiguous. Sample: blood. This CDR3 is CACMERGYSNQPQHF. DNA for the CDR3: TGTGCCTGCATGGAACGTGGCTATAGCAATCAGCCCCAGCATTTT.